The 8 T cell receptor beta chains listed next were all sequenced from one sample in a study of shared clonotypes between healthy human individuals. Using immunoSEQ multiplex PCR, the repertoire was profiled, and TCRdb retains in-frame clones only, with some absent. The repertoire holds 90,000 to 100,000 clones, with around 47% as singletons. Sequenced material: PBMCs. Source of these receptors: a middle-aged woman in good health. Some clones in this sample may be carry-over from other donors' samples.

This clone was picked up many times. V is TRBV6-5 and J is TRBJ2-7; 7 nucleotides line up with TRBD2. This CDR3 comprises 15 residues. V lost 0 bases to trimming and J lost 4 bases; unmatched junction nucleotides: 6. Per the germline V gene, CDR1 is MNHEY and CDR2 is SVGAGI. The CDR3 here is CASSYSAGVGYEQYF. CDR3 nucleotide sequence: TGTGCCAGCAGTTACTCGGCGGGAGTCGGTTACGAGCAGTACTTC.

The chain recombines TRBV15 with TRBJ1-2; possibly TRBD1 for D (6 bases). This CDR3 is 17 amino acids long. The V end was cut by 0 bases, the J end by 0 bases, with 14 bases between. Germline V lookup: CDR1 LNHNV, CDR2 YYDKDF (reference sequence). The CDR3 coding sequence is TGTGCCACCAGCAGAGATTATGGACAGTTAGCTAACTATGGCTACACCTTC. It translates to CATSRDYGQLANYGYTF.

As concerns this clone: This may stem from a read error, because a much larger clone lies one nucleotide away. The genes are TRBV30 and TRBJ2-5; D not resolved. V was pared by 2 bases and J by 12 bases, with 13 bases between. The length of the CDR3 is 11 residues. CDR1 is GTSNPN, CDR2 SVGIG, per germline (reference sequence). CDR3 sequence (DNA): TGTGCCTGGAGTAGCCCGGGCGAGAAGTACTTC. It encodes CAWSSPGEKYF.

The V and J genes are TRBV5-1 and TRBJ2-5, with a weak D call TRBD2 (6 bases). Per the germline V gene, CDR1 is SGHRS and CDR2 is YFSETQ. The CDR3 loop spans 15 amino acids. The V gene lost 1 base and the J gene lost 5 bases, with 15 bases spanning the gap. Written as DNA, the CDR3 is TGCGCCAGCAGCTTGCGGGGTATGAGCGGGGAGACCCAGTACTTC. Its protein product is CASSLRGMSGETQYF. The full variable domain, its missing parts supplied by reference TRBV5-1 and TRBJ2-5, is KAGVTQTPRYLIKTRGQQVTLSCSPISGHRSVSWYQQTPGQGLQFLFEYFSETQRNKGNFPGRFSGRQFSNSRSEMNVSTLELGDSALYLCASSLRGMSGETQYFGPGTRLLVL.

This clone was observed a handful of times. CDR3 in DNA: TGCGCCAGCAGAATAGCGGGAGGGCCGGACAATGAGCAGTTCTTC. This translates into CASRIAGGPDNEQFF. V is TRBV10-1 and J is TRBJ2-1; 11 positions match TRBD2. The CDR3 totals 15 residues. CDR1 is WNHNN, CDR2 SYGVQD, per germline (reference sequence). J lost 5 bases, V lost 6 bases, and 6 bases had no gene match.

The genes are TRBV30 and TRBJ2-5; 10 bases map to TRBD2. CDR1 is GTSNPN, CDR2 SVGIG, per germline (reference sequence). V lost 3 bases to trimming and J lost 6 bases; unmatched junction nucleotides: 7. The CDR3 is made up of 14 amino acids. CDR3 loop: CAWRSSGGGQTQYF. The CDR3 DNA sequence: TGTGCCTGGAGATCTAGCGGGGGTGGGCAGACCCAGTACTTC. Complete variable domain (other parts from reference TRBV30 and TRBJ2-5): SQTIHQWPATLVQPVGSPLSLECTVEGTSNPNLYWYRQAAGRGLQLLFYSVGIGQISSEVPQNLSASRPQDRQFILSSKKLLLSDSGFYLCAWRSSGGGQTQYFGPGTRLLVL.

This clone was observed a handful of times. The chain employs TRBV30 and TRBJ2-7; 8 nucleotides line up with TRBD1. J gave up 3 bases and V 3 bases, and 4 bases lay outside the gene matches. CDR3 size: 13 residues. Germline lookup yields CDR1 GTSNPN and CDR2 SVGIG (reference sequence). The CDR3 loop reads CAWRWTGYYEQYF. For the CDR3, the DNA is TGTGCCTGGAGGTGGACAGGGTACTACGAGCAGTACTTC.

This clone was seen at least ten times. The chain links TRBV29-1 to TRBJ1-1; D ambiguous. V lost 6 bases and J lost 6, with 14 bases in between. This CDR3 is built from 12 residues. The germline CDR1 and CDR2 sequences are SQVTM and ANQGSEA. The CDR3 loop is CSVVVRTSEAFF. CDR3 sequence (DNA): TGCAGCGTCGTGGTGCGGACGTCTGAAGCTTTCTTT.